These 26 T cell receptor beta chains came from one sample sequenced in a study of blood T cell repertoires in COVID-19. Repertoires were generated with immunoSEQ multiplex PCR, while TCRdb's copy carries only in-frame clones and drops some. The repertoire holds about 340,000 clones, with 88% as singletons. Input material: peripheral blood. The receptors shown here come from a woman in her 70s with COVID-19, enrolled during active disease.

CDR3 sequence: CASSQNRDSQPQHF. In nucleotides, the CDR3 is TGTGCCAGCAGCCAAAACAGGGATAGCCAGCCCCAGCATTTT. V gene TRBV11-2 combines with J gene TRBJ1-5; possibly TRBD1 for D (6 bases). CDR1 is SGHAT and CDR2 is FQNNGV in the germline V gene. This CDR3 spans 14 amino acids. V was pared by 5 bases and J by 7 bases, with 15 bases between.

The chain couples TRBV5-1 to TRBJ1-1; 10 nucleotides line up with TRBD1. Germline V CDR1 and CDR2: SGHRS, YFSETQ. The J segment lost 3 bases and the V segment lost 5 bases, leaving 10 bases of the junction unmatched. The CDR3 extends over 16 amino acids. CDR3 protein: CASRLTGGPSDTEAFF. Written as DNA, the CDR3 is TGCGCCAGCAGATTGACAGGGGGCCCTAGCGACACTGAAGCTTTCTTT.

The rearrangement links TRBV7-9 to TRBJ2-3; 7 positions agree with TRBD1. The V gene end was trimmed by 5 bases and the J gene end by 7 bases; junction bases not matched to a gene: 9. Germline V gene data show CDR1 as SEHNR and CDR2 as FQNEAQ (reference sequence). There are 14 residues in the CDR3. CDR3 sequence: CASSARDSSYTQYF. CDR3 bases: TGTGCCAGCAGCGCCCGGGACAGTAGCTATACGCAGTATTTT.

The gene calls are TRBV7-2 and TRBJ2-7; TRBD2 matches at 12 bases. Germline lookup yields CDR1 SGHTA and CDR2 FQGNSA. CDR3 length: 15 residues. After removal of 5 bases from V and 4 bases from J, the junction contained 6 bases not matched to a gene. The DNA of the CDR3 is TGTGCCAGCAGCACTGCTAGCGGGGGGGAGTACGAGCAGTACTTC. Encoded protein: CASSTASGGEYEQYF.

V is TRBV2 and J is TRBJ1-2, with D maybe TRBD1 (6 bases). Germline CDR1 and CDR2: SNHLY and FYNNEI. CDR3 size: 13 residues. V lost 1 base to trimming and J lost 7 bases, with 10 bases between them. DNA of the CDR3: TGTGCCAGCAGTGAAGGGCTCAGGGGTGGCTACACCTTC. It encodes CASSEGLRGGYTF.

The rearrangement uses TRBV7-2 and TRBJ2-2; 11 bases are shared with TRBD2. Germline loops: CDR1 SGHTA, CDR2 FQGNSA. V shed 6 bases, J shed 6 bases, and the junction held 9 bases outside the gene matches. The CDR3 spans 16 residues. The CDR3, as DNA: TGTGCCAGCAGACGGGATCTAGCGGGGGGTGCCGGGGAGCTGTTTTTT. The encoded protein is CASRRDLAGGAGELFF.

J is TRBJ2-7 and V is TRBV9; 9 nucleotides agree with TRBD1. The V and J ends lost 3 bases and 5 bases, in that order; junction bases with no gene match: 6. This CDR3 spans 14 amino acids. Germline loops: CDR1 SGDLS, CDR2 YYNGEE. The CDR3 loop reads CASSGGTGNDEQYF. In DNA form, the CDR3 reads TGTGCCAGCAGCGGCGGGACAGGGAATGACGAGCAGTACTTC.

CDR3 loop: CATSRDAGQPQHF. CDR3 bases: TGTGCCACCAGCAGAGATGCAGGGCAGCCCCAGCATTTT. The rearrangement uses TRBV15 and TRBJ1-5, with D perhaps TRBD1 (5 bases). Germline lookup yields CDR1 LNHNV and CDR2 YYDKDF (reference sequence). The CDR3 has 13 amino acids. The V and J ends lost 0 bases and 7 bases respectively, with 7 bases between them.

The chain employs TRBV5-1 and TRBJ1-1; TRBD1 agrees at 9 bases. The CDR3 is made up of 18 amino acids. V lost 1 base to trimming and J lost 0 bases; unmatched junction nucleotides: 10. Germline CDR1 and CDR2: SGHRS and YFSETQ. CDR3 in DNA: TGCGCCAGCAGCTTGATGGGGATCACAGGGGGCTTGAACACTGAAGCTTTCTTT. Encoded protein: CASSLMGITGGLNTEAFF.

The chain combines TRBV10-1 with TRBJ1-6, with D possibly matching TRBD1 (5 bases). Germline V gene data show CDR1 as WNHNN and CDR2 as SYGVQD (reference sequence). The CDR3 is made up of 19 amino acids. Trimming pared 5 bases from V and 0 bases from J, leaving 20 bases between. CDR3 in DNA: TGCGCCAGCAGTAATGCGGGGATGAGGGGTTTCTCCTATAATTCACCCCTCCACTTT. It encodes CASSNAGMRGFSYNSPLHF.

The gene calls are TRBV7-2 and TRBJ2-2; D perhaps matches TRBD2 (6 bases). Per the germline V gene, CDR1 is SGHTA and CDR2 is FQGNSA. Trimming pared 2 bases from V and 4 bases from J, leaving 14 bases between. The CDR3 sequence is 16 residues long. The CDR3 DNA is TGTGCCAGCAGCTTAAAGGGCCGGGGGAGCACCGGGGAGCTGTTTTTT. Amino acids: CASSLKGRGSTGELFF.

V and J are TRBV5-6 and TRBJ1-6; TRBD1 matches 7 bases. The CDR3 runs to 14 residues. CDR1 and CDR2 from the germline V gene are SGHDT and YYEEEE. Trimming cost V 2 bases and J 7 bases; bases outside gene matches: 3. The CDR3 region is CASSLGTANSPLHF. In DNA form, the CDR3 reads TGTGCCAGCAGCTTAGGGACAGCCAATTCACCCCTCCACTTT.

This clone was seen just once. The CDR3, as DNA: TGTGCCAGCAGCTTATTGGGGCCCTATGAAAAACTGTTTTTT. Its translation: CASSLLGPYEKLFF. The rearrangement uses TRBV7-2 and TRBJ1-4; D is possibly TRBD1 (5 bases). The CDR3 totals 14 residues. The germline V and J ends were trimmed by 2 bases and 6 bases, with 10 bases remaining between them. Germline V CDR1 and CDR2: SGHTA, FQGNSA.

The rearrangement joins TRBV2 to TRBJ1-5; D may be TRBD1 (6 bases). Trimming took off 6 bases at V and 2 bases at J, with 14 bases between the two ends. The CDR3 sequence is 15 residues long. Germline values: CDR1 SNHLY, CDR2 FYNNEI. The CDR3 reads CASRGSRGGNQPQHF. The CDR3 DNA sequence: TGTGCCAGCAGGGGATCCAGGGGAGGCAATCAGCCCCAGCATTTT. The variable domain in full, completed from reference TRBV2 and TRBJ1-5, reads EPEVTQTPSHQVTQMGQEVILRCVPISNHLYFYWYRQILGQKVEFLVSFYNNEISEKSEIFDDQFSVERPDGSNFTLKIRSTKLEDSAMYFCASRGSRGGNQPQHFGDGTRLSIL.

The chain combines TRBV5-1 with TRBJ2-6; 8 bases match TRBD1. In germline, CDR1 is SGHRS, CDR2 YFSETQ. V lost 4 bases and J lost 4; bases outside the gene matches: 10. This CDR3 is built from 17 residues. CDR3 sequence: CASSRGQEILGANVLTF. The DNA for the CDR3 is TGCGCCAGCAGCAGGGGACAGGAGATATTGGGGGCCAACGTCCTGACTTTC.

The rearrangement links TRBV10-3 to TRBJ2-3; 8 bases align to TRBD2. The V gene's germline CDR1 is ENHRY and CDR2 SYGVKD. J was trimmed by 0 bases and V by 2 bases; bases with no gene match: 1. The CDR3 consists of 15 residues. The CDR3 reads CAISETSGSTDTQYF. CDR3 nucleotide sequence: TGTGCCATCAGTGAGACTAGCGGTAGCACAGATACGCAGTATTTT.

The rearrangement joins TRBV12-5 to TRBJ1-6; 10 bases are shared with TRBD1. The CDR3 is 18 residues long. Germline loops: CDR1 LGHNT, CDR2 FRNRAP. The trim removed 2 bases at V and 10 bases at J, leaving 14 bases unmatched. The CDR3, as DNA: TGTGCTAGTGGTTTGTCCCGGGACAGGGGAGCTTTGGGATCACCCCTCCACTTT. The encoded protein is CASGLSRDRGALGSPLHF.

This clone appeared a few times. The V call is TRBV9, the J call TRBJ1-2; D remains ambiguous. The V and J ends lost 1 base and 2 bases respectively, with 9 bases between them. Germline CDR1 reads SGDLS; CDR2 reads YYNGEE. This CDR3 has 14 amino acids. CDR3 residues: CASSVSTVNYGYTF. In DNA form, the CDR3 reads TGTGCCAGCAGCGTATCTACAGTCAACTATGGCTACACCTTC.

This clone came up once. The chain combines TRBV21-1 with TRBJ2-7; the DNA was not compared with TRBD1, the D call given in the table. TRBV21-1 is a listed pseudogene. This CDR3 comprises 17 residues. CDR3 bases: TGTGCCAGCAGCAATCACTGTGGGGACAGGGGACCCTACGAGCAGTACTTC. Amino acid sequence: CASSNHCGDRGPYEQYF.

The sample holds a few counts of this clone. The rearrangement uses TRBV7-2 and TRBJ1-2, with D tentatively TRBD1 (6 bases). The germline V and J ends were trimmed by 4 bases and 3 bases, with 18 bases remaining between them. This CDR3 comprises 16 residues. Germline assignment: CDR1 SGHTA and CDR2 FQGNSA. CDR3 sequence reads: CASSSARQVLDYGYTF. CDR3 coding DNA: TGTGCCAGCAGCTCCGCCCGACAGGTTTTAGACTATGGCTACACCTTC.

The chain joins TRBV4-2 to TRBJ2-3, with 11 bases identical to TRBD2. The V segment lost 0 bases and the J segment 5 bases; nucleotides outside the gene matches: 1. The CDR3 has 15 amino acids. Germline-derived CDR1 and CDR2 are LGHNA and YNFKEQ. The CDR3 DNA reads as TGTGCCAGCAGCCAAGATCTAGCGGGGGGAGATACGCAGTATTTT. Its protein is CASSQDLAGGDTQYF.

The chain links TRBV5-1 to TRBJ1-6; D gene unclear. V was pared by 0 bases and J by 10 bases, with 14 bases between. CDR3 length: 15 residues. Germline CDR1 SGHRS, CDR2 YFSETQ. CDR3 bases: TGCGCCAGCAGCTTGGGGGGAGGGCCGCAATCACCCCTCCACTTT. This encodes CASSLGGGPQSPLHF.

The rearrangement uses TRBV7-2 and TRBJ1-3; D is unclear. Trimming took 4 bases from V and 3 from J, leaving 7 bases between them. CDR1 and CDR2 from the germline V gene are SGHTA and FQGNSA. The CDR3 runs 13 residues. This CDR3 is CASSSAGGNTIYF. In DNA form, the CDR3 reads TGTGCCAGCAGCTCCGCGGGTGGAAACACCATATATTTT.

This chain's CDR3 is CTSSQDLLAPETQYF. The CDR3 DNA follows: TGCACCAGCAGCCAAGATCTCCTAGCCCCCGAGACCCAGTACTTC. This chain links TRBV1 with TRBJ2-5; TRBD2 is the table's D call, not checked against the DNA. TRBV1 is noted as a pseudogene. The CDR3 contains 15 residues.

CDR3: CAWSLRGSANSPLHF. CDR3 bases: TGTGCCTGGAGTCTTCGTGGCAGCGCAAATTCACCCCTCCACTTT. This sequence joins TRBV30 and TRBJ1-6; no clear D gene. The CDR3 runs to 15 residues. Germline CDR1 GTSNPN, CDR2 SVGIG (reference sequence). V was pared by 2 bases and J by 7 bases, with 15 bases between.

The rearrangement links TRBV7-9 to TRBJ2-1; 7 bases map to TRBD2. The CDR3 contains 12 residues. The V gene's germline CDR1 is SEHNR and CDR2 FQNEAQ (reference sequence). V lost 2 bases and J lost 9; bases outside the gene matches: 1. CDR3: CASSLSSGEQFF. The CDR3 DNA is TGTGCCAGCAGCTTATCTAGCGGTGAGCAGTTCTTC.